One sample yielded the 25 T cell receptor beta chains listed below, sequenced in a study of cytomegalovirus exposure and HLA in healthy donors. Primers: 60 Vbeta forward and 13 Jbeta reverse. Clones were sequenced by immunoSEQ multiplex PCR, and TCRdb holds only the in-frame ones, with some missing. The sample shows 95,000 to 150,000 clones, roughly four fifths of them seen only once. Sequencing input: PBMCs. The receptors originated from a man aged 50 to 60 in good health and CMV-seronegative.

The gene calls are TRBV4-3 and TRBJ1-6; D gene unclear. The ends were cut back, 1 base at V and 7 bases at J, with 23 bases in the middle. The CDR3 runs 19 residues. CDR1 and CDR2 (germline): LGHNA, YSLEER. CDR3 in amino acids: CASSQGKLRGIGPNSPLHF. In DNA, the CDR3 is TGCGCCAGCAGCCAAGGAAAGTTGCGGGGAATCGGCCCGAATTCACCCCTCCACTTT.

This chain connects TRBV12-5 to TRBJ2-1; 8 bases line up with TRBD1. With 4 bases clipped from V and 6 bases from J, the junction kept 5 bases outside the gene matches. The CDR3 runs 14 residues. CDR1 and CDR2 (germline): LGHNT, FRNRAP. The CDR3 coding sequence is TGTGCTAGTGGTTCTGGACAGGGACCCAATGAGCAGTTCTTC. It is translated as CASGSGQGPNEQFF.

This chain uses TRBV19 with TRBJ1-1; no firm D call. The CDR3 runs 14 residues. The V gene lost 5 bases and the J gene lost 0 bases, with 10 bases spanning the gap. Germline CDR1 LNHDA, CDR2 SQIVND (reference sequence). CDR3 region: CASSWQILNTEAFF. The DNA of the CDR3 is TGTGCCAGTAGTTGGCAGATCCTGAACACTGAAGCTTTCTTT.

The chain uses TRBV2 and TRBJ2-5, with 9 bases that match TRBD1. Looked up from germline, CDR1 is SNHLY and CDR2 is FYNNEI. The trim removed 3 bases at V and 5 bases at J, leaving 4 bases unmatched. The CDR3 consists of 14 residues. The CDR3 DNA reads as TGTGCCAGCAGTGATAGGGACAGGGCTGAGACCCAGTACTTC. This encodes CASSDRDRAETQYF.

The CDR3 bases are TGTGCCAGCAGCCTTTGGAGGGACAGGACCCCGAGGGGAAACACCATATATTTT. As protein: CASSLWRDRTPRGNTIYF. The chain employs TRBV4-2 and TRBJ1-3, with 8 bases fitting TRBD1. Trimming took 4 bases from V and 4 from J; bases not matched to a gene: 15. This CDR3 has 18 amino acids. From germline, CDR1 is LGHNA and CDR2 YNFKEQ.

The chain uses TRBV10-3 and TRBJ1-1; 7 bases map to TRBD1. The CDR3 has 16 amino acids. Germline V gene lookup returns CDR1 ENHRY and CDR2 SYGVKD. V gave up 6 bases and J gave up 1 base; unmatched junction bases: 11. CDR3 protein: CAIRRDQGEPNTEAFF. The CDR3 DNA reads TGTGCCATCAGGAGAGATCAGGGGGAACCGAACACTGAAGCTTTCTTT.

This sequence joins TRBV5-1 and TRBJ1-2, with a tentative D call TRBD1 (6 bases). Germline loops: CDR1 SGHRS, CDR2 YFSETQ. V was clipped by 2 bases and J by 6 bases, with 14 bases between them. CDR3 length equals 14 residues. CDR3 nucleotides: TGCGCCAGCAGCTTCGGGGGGGCGAGTGATGGCTACACCTTC. Translated: CASSFGGASDGYTF.

The rearrangement joins TRBV9 to TRBJ1-2; D may be TRBD1 (6 bases). This CDR3 contains 15 residues. Germline V gives CDR1 SGDLS, CDR2 YYNGEE. V lost 0 bases and J lost 7, with 16 bases in between. The CDR3 sequence is CASSVGGHRGSGYTF. The CDR3 nucleotides are TGTGCCAGCAGCGTAGGGGGACACCGAGGGAGTGGCTACACCTTC.

The gene calls are TRBV5-4 and TRBJ2-3, with a possible D match to TRBD2 (5 bases). The CDR3 has 14 amino acids. CDR1 SGHNT and CDR2 YYREEE come from the germline V gene (reference sequence). Trimming removed 3 bases from V and 1 base from J, with 9 bases in between. CDR3 bases: TGTGCCAGCAGCTCCCGGGAAGGCACAGATACGCAGTATTTT. It yields the protein CASSSREGTDTQYF.

In its sample, this clone was seen once. The chain joins TRBV7-2 to TRBJ2-5; TRBD2 is a possible D gene (6 bases). The end of the DNA aligns better with TRBJ2-7, so the J call may be wrong. Germline CDR1 and CDR2: SGHTA and FQGNSA. The CDR3 runs to 14 residues. The CDR3: CASSLLASSYEQYF. The DNA for the CDR3 is TGTGCCAGCAGCTTGCTAGCGAGTTCCTACGAGCAGTACTTC.

J is TRBJ2-2 and V is TRBV18; 8 positions match TRBD2. Germline V gene lookup returns CDR1 KGHSH and CDR2 LQKENI. The junction had 3 bases not matched to a gene; V was cut back by 2 bases and J by 1 base. The CDR3 is 16 residues long. CDR3 DNA sequence: TGTGCCAGCTCACCATTCAGCGGGGGGAACACCGGGGAGCTGTTTTTT. This sequence encodes CASSPFSGGNTGELFF.

The chain carries TRBV5-1 and TRBJ2-7; 7 nucleotides line up with TRBD2. The length of the CDR3 is 15 residues. Germline V CDR1 and CDR2: SGHRS, YFSETQ. Trimming at V came to 3 bases and at J to 1 base, leaving 7 bases not matched to a gene. This chain's CDR3 is CASSSGAGTSYEQYF. In nucleotides, the CDR3 is TGCGCCAGCAGCTCCGGAGCGGGGACTTCCTACGAGCAGTACTTC.

The chain uses TRBV10-3 and TRBJ1-5; no definite D call. The CDR3 extends over 13 amino acids. Between the trimmed V and J ends, which lost 7 bases and 0 bases, there was a span of 7 bases. Per germline, CDR1 ENHRY and CDR2 SYGVKD. As DNA, the CDR3 is TGTGCCATCAATCAGGATAGCAATCAGCCCCAGCATTTT. Translation: CAINQDSNQPQHF.

This sequence joins TRBV14 and TRBJ1-1; TRBD1 matches at 7 bases. The germline V gene has CDR1 SGHDN and CDR2 FVKESK. Trimming removed 2 bases from V and 11 bases from J; junction bases left unmatched: 14. CDR3 length: 15 residues. The CDR3 DNA is TGTGCCAGCAGCCAAAACCAGATATTGACAGGGTTGGCTTTCTTT. This translates into CASSQNQILTGLAFF.

This clone has more than one count but fewer than ten. The chain carries TRBV7-9 and TRBJ1-4; D not resolved. This CDR3 has 15 residues. The germline V and J ends were trimmed by 5 bases and 1 base, with 11 bases remaining between them. Per the germline V gene, CDR1 is SEHNR and CDR2 is FQNEAQ (reference sequence). CDR3 sequence: CASSREWGTNEKLFF. The CDR3 DNA reads as TGTGCCAGCAGCCGGGAGTGGGGAACTAATGAAAAACTGTTTTTT.

This chain connects TRBV11-1 to TRBJ2-5; the match to TRBD2 covers 8 bases. V was pared by 5 bases and J by 3 bases, with 8 bases of the junction left unmatched. The CDR3 is made up of 15 amino acids. Per the germline V gene, CDR1 is SGHAT and CDR2 is FQDESV (reference sequence). DNA for the CDR3: TGTGCCAGCAGCCCCTACGGACTAGCCGAAGAGACCCAGTACTTC. Its translation: CASSPYGLAEETQYF. Filled out from reference TRBV11-1 and TRBJ2-5, the complete variable domain reads EAEVAQSPRYKITEKSQAVAFWCDPISGHATLYWYRQILGQGPELLVQFQDESVVDDSQLPKDRFSAERLKGVDSTLKIQPAELGDSAMYLCASSPYGLAEETQYFGPGTRLLVL.

This clone was observed a handful of times. The chain recombines TRBV19 with TRBJ2-1; no definite D call. The length of the CDR3 is 12 residues. The germline gives CDR1 LNHDA, CDR2 SQIVND (reference sequence). Trimming stripped 7 bases from V and 5 bases from J, with 9 bases between. CDR3: CASNYRDNEQFF. In nucleotides, the CDR3 is TGTGCCAGTAACTACCGGGACAATGAGCAGTTCTTC.

The chain joins TRBV2 to TRBJ2-3; TRBD2 agrees at 12 bases. The germline CDR1 and CDR2 sequences are SNHLY and FYNNEI. The CDR3 length is 15 residues. The junction had 3 bases not matched to a gene; V was cut back by 7 bases and J by 1 base. CDR3 in amino acids: CASTRLAGGTDTQYF. The CDR3 DNA sequence: TGTGCCAGCACGAGACTAGCGGGGGGCACAGATACGCAGTATTTT.

The chain uses TRBV15 and TRBJ2-2, with 8 bases lining up with TRBD1. The CDR3 is 14 amino acids. With V trimmed by 7 bases and J by 6 bases, 7 bases remained unmatched. The germline CDR1 and CDR2 sequences are LNHNV and YYDKDF (reference sequence). The CDR3 loop is CATNTGGRPGELFF. The CDR3 DNA follows: TGTGCCACCAATACAGGGGGGAGACCCGGGGAGCTGTTTTTT.

This chain links TRBV11-3 with TRBJ2-1; a weak D match, TRBD2 (5 bases). The CDR3 length is 12 residues. Germline V gives CDR1 SGHNT, CDR2 YENEEA. Between the trimmed V and J ends, which lost 3 bases and 10 bases, there was a span of 10 bases. CDR3 loop: CASSFGGLEQFF. The CDR3 coding sequence is TGTGCCAGCAGCTTTGGAGGCCTAGAGCAGTTCTTC.

V gene TRBV9 combines with J gene TRBJ1-1; D is possibly TRBD1 (6 bases). With 0 bases removed from V and 0 bases from J, the gap between germline ends came to 9 bases. The germline V gene encodes CDR1 SGDLS and CDR2 YYNGEE. CDR3 length equals 15 residues. The CDR3 spells CASSVAQGMNTEAFF. The CDR3 nucleotides read TGTGCCAGCAGCGTAGCCCAGGGGATGAACACTGAAGCTTTCTTT.

The chain is built from TRBV11-3 and TRBJ2-1; a weak D match, TRBD1 (5 bases). Germline V gene sequence: CDR1 SGHNT, CDR2 YENEEA. The CDR3 sequence is 15 residues long. With 5 bases removed from V and 4 bases from J, the gap between germline ends came to 15 bases. CDR3 amino acids: CASSAGLTAYNEQFF. CDR3 nucleotides: TGTGCCAGCAGCGCTGGCCTGACAGCTTACAATGAGCAGTTCTTC.

The V and J genes are TRBV6-1 and TRBJ1-2, with TRBD1 as a possible D gene (6 bases). Trimming removed 3 bases at V and 1 base at J, with 6 bases between. The CDR3 loop spans 13 amino acids. The V gene's germline CDR1 is MNHNS and CDR2 SASEGT. This chain's CDR3 is CASSEGHNYGYTF. CDR3 nucleotide sequence: TGTGCCAGCAGTGAGGGACATAACTATGGCTACACCTTC.

This clone was found a few times. The V gene is TRBV4-2, the J gene TRBJ1-2; D gene uncertain. V was cut by 1 base and J by 1 base, with 10 bases left in between. The CDR3 loop spans 15 amino acids. From germline, CDR1 is LGHNA and CDR2 YNFKEQ. Written as DNA, the CDR3 is TGTGCCAGCAGCCAAGTTGGAGGGCTTAACTATGGCTACACCTTC. Translation: CASSQVGGLNYGYTF.

The chain combines TRBV29-1 with TRBJ2-7, with 10 bases that match TRBD1. Trimming took 8 bases from V and 3 from J; bases not matched to a gene: 7. Per the germline V gene, CDR1 is SQVTM and CDR2 is ANQGSEA. This CDR3 spans 13 amino acids. CDR3 coding DNA: TGCAGCCCGGGAGGGACAGGGGTCTACGAGCAGTACGTC. Residues: CSPGGTGVYEQYV.